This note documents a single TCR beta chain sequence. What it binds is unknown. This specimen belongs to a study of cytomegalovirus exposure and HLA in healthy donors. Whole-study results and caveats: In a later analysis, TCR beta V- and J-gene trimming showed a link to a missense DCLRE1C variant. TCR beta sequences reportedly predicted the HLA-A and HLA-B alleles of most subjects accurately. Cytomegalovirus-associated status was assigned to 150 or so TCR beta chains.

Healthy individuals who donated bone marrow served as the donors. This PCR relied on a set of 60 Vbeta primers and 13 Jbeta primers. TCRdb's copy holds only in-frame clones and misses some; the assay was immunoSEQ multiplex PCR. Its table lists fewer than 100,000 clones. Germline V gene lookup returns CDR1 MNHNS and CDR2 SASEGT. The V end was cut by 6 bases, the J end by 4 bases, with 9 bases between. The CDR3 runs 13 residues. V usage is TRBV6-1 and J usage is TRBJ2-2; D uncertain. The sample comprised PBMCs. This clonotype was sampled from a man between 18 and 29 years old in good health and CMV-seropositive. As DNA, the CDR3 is TGTGCCAGCAGAAGAGAGGTCACCGGGGAGCTGTTTTTT. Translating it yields CASRREVTGELFF.